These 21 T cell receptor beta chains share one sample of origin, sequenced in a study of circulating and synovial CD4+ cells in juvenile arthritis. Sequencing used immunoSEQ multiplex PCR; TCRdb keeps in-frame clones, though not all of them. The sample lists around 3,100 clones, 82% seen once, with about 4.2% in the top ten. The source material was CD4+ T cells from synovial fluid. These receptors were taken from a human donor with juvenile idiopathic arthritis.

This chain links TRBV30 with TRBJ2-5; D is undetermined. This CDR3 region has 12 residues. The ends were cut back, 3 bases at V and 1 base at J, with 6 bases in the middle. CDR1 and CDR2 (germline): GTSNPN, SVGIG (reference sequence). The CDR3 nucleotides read TGTGCCTGGAGCACGGGCCAAGAGACCCAGTACTTC. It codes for CAWSTGQETQYF.

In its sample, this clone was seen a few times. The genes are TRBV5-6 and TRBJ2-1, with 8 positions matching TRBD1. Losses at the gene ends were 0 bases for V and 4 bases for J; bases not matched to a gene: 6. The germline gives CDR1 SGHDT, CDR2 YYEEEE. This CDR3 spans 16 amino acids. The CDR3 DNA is TGTGCCAGCAGCTTGGAACCGGGACAGGTTTACAATGAGCAGTTCTTC. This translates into CASSLEPGQVYNEQFF.

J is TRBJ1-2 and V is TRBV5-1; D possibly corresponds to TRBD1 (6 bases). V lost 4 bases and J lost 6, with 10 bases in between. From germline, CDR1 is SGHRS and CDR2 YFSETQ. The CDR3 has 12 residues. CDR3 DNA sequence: TGCGCCAGCAGCCCAAGACAGGATGGCTACACCTTC. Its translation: CASSPRQDGYTF.

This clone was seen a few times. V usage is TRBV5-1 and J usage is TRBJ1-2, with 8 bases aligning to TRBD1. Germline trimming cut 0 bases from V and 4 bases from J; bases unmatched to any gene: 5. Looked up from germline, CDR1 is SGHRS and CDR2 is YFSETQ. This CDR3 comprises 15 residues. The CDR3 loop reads CASSLDQGAFYGYTF. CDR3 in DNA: TGCGCCAGCAGCTTGGACCAGGGGGCGTTCTATGGCTACACCTTC.

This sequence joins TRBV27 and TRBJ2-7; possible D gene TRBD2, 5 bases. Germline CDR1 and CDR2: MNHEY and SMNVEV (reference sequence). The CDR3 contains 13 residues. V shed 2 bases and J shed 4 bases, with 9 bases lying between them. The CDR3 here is CASSLDYLYEQYF. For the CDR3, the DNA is TGTGCCAGCAGTTTAGACTACCTTTACGAGCAGTACTTC.

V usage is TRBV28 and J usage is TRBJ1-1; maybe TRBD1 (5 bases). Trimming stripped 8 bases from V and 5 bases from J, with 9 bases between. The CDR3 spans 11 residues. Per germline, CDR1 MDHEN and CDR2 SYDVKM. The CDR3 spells CASHRGTEAFF. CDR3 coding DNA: TGTGCCAGCCACCGGGGGACTGAAGCTTTCTTT.

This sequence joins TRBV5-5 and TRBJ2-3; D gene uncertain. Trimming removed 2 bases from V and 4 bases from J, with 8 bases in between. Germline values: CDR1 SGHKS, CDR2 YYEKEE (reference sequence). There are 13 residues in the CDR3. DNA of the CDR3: TGTGCCAGCAGCTTTTCGGGTGCAGATACGCAGTATTTT. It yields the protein CASSFSGADTQYF.

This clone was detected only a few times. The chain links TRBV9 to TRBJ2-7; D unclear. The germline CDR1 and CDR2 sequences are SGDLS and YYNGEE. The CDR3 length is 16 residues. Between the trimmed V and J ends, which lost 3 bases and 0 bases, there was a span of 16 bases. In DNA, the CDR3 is TGTGCCAGCAGCGCATTACGGCCTAGGAGCTCCTACGAGCAGTACTTC. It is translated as CASSALRPRSSYEQYF.

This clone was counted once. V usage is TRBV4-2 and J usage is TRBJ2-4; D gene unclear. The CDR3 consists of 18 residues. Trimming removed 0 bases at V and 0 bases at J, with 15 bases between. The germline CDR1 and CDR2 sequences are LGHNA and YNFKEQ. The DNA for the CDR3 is TGTGCCAGCAGCCAAGAAGCGATGTCAACGCTAGCCAAAAACATTCAGTACTTC. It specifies CASSQEAMSTLAKNIQYF.

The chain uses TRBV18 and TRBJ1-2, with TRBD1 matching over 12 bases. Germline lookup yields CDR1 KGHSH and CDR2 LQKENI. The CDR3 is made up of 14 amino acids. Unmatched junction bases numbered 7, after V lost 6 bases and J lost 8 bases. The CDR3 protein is CASSWDRGPEGYTF. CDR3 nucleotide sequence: TGTGCCAGCTCCTGGGACAGGGGGCCAGAGGGCTACACCTTC.

The CDR3 region has the DNA TGTGCCAGCAGCTCAAGTGGGGTGGCGGGAGCTTTCTTT. It translates to CASSSSGVAGAFF. The rearrangement joins TRBV5-4 to TRBJ1-1, with D uncertain. The CDR3 contains 13 residues. CDR1 and CDR2 (germline): SGHNT, YYREEE (reference sequence). The V and J ends lost 3 bases and 10 bases respectively, with 16 bases between them.

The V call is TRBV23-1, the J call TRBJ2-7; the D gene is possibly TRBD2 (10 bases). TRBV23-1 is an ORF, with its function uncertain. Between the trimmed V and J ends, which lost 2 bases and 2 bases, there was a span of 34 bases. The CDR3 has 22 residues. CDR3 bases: TGCGCCAGCAGTCAAAAAGCTTCGGGACAGGGAGCGGCTAGCGGGAGCCCCTACGAGCAGTACTTC. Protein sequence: CASSQKASGQGAASGSPYEQYF.

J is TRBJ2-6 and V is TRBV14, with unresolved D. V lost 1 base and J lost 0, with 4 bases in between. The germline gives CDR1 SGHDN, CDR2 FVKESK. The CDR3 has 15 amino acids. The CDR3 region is CASSQAGSGANVLTF. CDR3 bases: TGTGCCAGCAGCCAAGCAGGCTCTGGGGCCAACGTCCTGACTTTC.

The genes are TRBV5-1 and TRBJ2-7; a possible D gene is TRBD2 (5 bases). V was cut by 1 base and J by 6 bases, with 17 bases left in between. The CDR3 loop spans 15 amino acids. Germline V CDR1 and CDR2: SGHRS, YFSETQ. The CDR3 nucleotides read TGCGCCAGCAGCTTGTTAGCCGGACCCGAGGGCGAGCAGTACTTC. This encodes CASSLLAGPEGEQYF.

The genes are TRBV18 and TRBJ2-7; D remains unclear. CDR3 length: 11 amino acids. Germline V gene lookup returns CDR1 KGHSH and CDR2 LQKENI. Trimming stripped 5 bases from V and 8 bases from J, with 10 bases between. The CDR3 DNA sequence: TGTGCCAGCTCAAATATGGAGCAGCAGTACTTC. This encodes CASSNMEQQYF.

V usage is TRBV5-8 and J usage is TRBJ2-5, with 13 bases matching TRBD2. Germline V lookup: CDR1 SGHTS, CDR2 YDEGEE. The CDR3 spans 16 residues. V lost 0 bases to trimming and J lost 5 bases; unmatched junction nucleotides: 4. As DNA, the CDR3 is TGTGCCAGCAGCTTGGGTGGGACTAGCGGGACGGAGACCCAGTACTTC. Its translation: CASSLGGTSGTETQYF.

Written as DNA, the CDR3 is TGTGCCAGCAGTAAGGAGAAGGAGGCTAACTATGGCTACACCTTC. It codes for CASSKEKEANYGYTF. The chain has TRBV2 and TRBJ1-2, with unresolved D. The CDR3 is 15 residues long. Germline-derived CDR1 and CDR2 are SNHLY and FYNNEI. Trimming pared 5 bases from V and 0 bases from J, leaving 13 bases between.

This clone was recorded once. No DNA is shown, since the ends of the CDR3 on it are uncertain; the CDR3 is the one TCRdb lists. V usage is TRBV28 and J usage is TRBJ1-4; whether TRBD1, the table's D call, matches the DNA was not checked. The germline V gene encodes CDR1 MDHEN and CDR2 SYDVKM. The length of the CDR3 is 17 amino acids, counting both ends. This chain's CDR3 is CASSILSFGVGAAHVFF.

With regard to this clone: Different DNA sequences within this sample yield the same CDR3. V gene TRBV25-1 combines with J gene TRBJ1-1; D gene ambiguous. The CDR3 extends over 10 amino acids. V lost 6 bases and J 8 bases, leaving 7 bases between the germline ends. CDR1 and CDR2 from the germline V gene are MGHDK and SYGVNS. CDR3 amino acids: CASREIEAFF. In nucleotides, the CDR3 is TGTGCCAGCAGGGAGATCGAAGCTTTCTTT.

The CDR3 coding sequence is TGTGCCAGCCAACGACAGGGCACTTACAATGAGCAGTTCTTC. Protein: CASQRQGTYNEQFF. The rearrangement joins TRBV19 to TRBJ2-1; 7 nucleotides line up with TRBD1. CDR1 and CDR2 (germline): LNHDA, SQIVND (reference sequence). V shed 9 bases, J shed 4 bases, and the junction held 9 bases outside the gene matches. This CDR3 comprises 14 residues. Complete variable domain (other parts from reference TRBV19 and TRBJ2-1): DGGITQSPKYLFRKEGQNVTLSCEQNLNHDAMYWYRQDPGQGLRLIYYSQIVNDFQKGDIAEGYSVSREKKESFPLTVTSAQKNPTAFYLCASQRQGTYNEQFFGPGTRLTVL.

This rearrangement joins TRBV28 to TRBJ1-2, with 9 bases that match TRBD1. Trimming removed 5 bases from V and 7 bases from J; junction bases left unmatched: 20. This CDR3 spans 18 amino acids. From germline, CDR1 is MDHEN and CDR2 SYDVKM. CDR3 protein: CASSIFLRTGVNAGGYTF. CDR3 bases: TGTGCCAGCAGTATCTTCCTCAGGACAGGGGTTAACGCGGGTGGCTACACCTTC.